This T cell receptor beta chain was recovered during a study of identical twins. General study findings and limits: Beta out-of-frame sequences showed weaker excess twin sharing. Zero-insertion analyses could be partly confounded by invariant MAIT and iNKT cells. Within cord blood, abundant beta clonotypes carried fewer insertions, but memory repertoires showed no such trend.

On this clonotype: As yet, its antigen is unknown.

No donor was unhealthy or non-Caucasian. TCRdb re-called the 5' RACE reads with MiXCR, one entry per CDR3 protein. The sample has about 530,000 distinct CDR3 sequences, nearly 15% seen once. Germline values: CDR1 SGHVS, CDR2 FQNEAQ. This CDR3 region has 15 residues. V lost 6 bases and J 4 bases, leaving 15 bases between the germline ends. These data also formed part of another study, on yellow fever vaccine responses in identical twins.

The receptor was derived from a woman under 30 in good health. The rearrangement joins TRBV7-8 to TRBJ2-2; D is perhaps TRBD1 (5 bases). Sequencing was performed on CD4+ T cells sorted from blood. The CDR3 nucleotides read TGTGCCAGCAGTTCGTCCCAGGGTGTCACCGGGGAGCTGTTTTTT. This gives the protein CASSSSQGVTGELFF.